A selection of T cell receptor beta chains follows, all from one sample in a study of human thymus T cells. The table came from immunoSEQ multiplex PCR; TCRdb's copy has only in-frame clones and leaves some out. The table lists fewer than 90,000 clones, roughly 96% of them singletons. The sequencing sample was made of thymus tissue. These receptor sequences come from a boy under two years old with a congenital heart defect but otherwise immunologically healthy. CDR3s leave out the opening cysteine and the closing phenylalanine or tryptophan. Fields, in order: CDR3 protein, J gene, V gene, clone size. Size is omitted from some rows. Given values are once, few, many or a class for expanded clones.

ASSNTQAGELF | TRBJ2-2 | TRBV6-5 | -
ASTVGPTGPIDTGELF | TRBJ2-2 | TRBV19 | -
ASSPPRSGAYNEQF | TRBJ2-1 | TRBV27 | -
ATSRDLQTVHPLYNSPLH | TRBJ1-6 | TRBV15 | -
ASSQDRGSSGSEGTQY | TRBJ2-3 | TRBV4-2 | -
ASSDKWENGNTQY | TRBJ2-3 | TRBV6-4 | -
ASSSRTSGDEDTQY | TRBJ2-3 | TRBV27 | -
ASSPRRYT | TRBJ1-2 | TRBV9 | -
ASSPPGGRNEQF | TRBJ2-1 | TRBV6-5 | -
ASSSLGLALTYEQY | TRBJ2-7 | TRBV28 | -
SVESGASSYNEQF | TRBJ2-1 | TRBV29-1 | -
SASRGNEQF | TRBJ2-1 | TRBV20-1 | -
ASSLVGMVREEEQY | TRBJ2-7 | TRBV7-8 | -
SVEETGGCNNEQF | TRBJ2-1 | TRBV29-1 | -
ASSLDPRLTTGELF | TRBJ2-2 | TRBV5-1 | -
ASTPGLAVGQGNNEQF | TRBJ2-1 | TRBV5-4 | -
ASSFHRVDEKLF | TRBJ1-4 | TRBV7-9 | -
ASSRGNTIY | TRBJ1-3 | TRBV6-5 | -
ASSLAREGSQETQY | TRBJ2-5 | TRBV5-1 | -
ASSPGKRASYNEQF | TRBJ2-1 | TRBV5-1 | -
ASSSWTSGRAIHEQF | TRBJ2-1 | TRBV27 | -
ASSLGPDRDSYNEQF | TRBJ2-1 | TRBV28 | -
ASSLGDSPYSPLH | TRBJ1-6 | TRBV27 | -
ASSQKRSGGRETQY | TRBJ2-5 | TRBV5-8 | -
ASSIRQGGEKLF | TRBJ1-4 | TRBV19 | -
ASSFDRVAYEQY | TRBJ2-7 | TRBV7-2 | -
ASSPQRPGGSYEQY | TRBJ2-7 | TRBV28 | -
ASSAGDSEEKLF | TRBJ1-4 | TRBV5-1 | -
ASSQPHGAGARSYNEQF | TRBJ2-1 | TRBV5-4 | once
ATRDRVNTEAF | TRBJ1-1 | TRBV25-1 | -
ATSREDSGGRSYEQY | TRBJ2-7 | TRBV15 | -
ASGQGSNSPLH | TRBJ1-6 | TRBV6-5 | -
AWRAGTLLIGFSGNTIY | TRBJ1-3 | TRBV30 | -
ASSQQDQDRPTKGYSHYGYT | TRBJ1-2 | TRBV4-3 | once
ASSRATASTGELF | TRBJ2-2 | TRBV13 | -
ASSLSVRREQY | TRBJ2-7 | TRBV27 | -
ASSEVFNGDRPNYGYT | TRBJ1-2 | TRBV6-1 | -
ASSKPREPYEQY | TRBJ2-7 | TRBV10-3 | -
ASSSGTSGSTDTQY | TRBJ2-3 | TRBV7-6 | -
ASSPLRQVGIVYGYT | TRBJ1-2 | TRBV18 | -
ASDRGPYNEQF | TRBJ2-1 | TRBV9 | -